This TCR beta chain was found in a study of blood T cell repertoires in COVID-19. Study context: The study drew acute and convalescent COVID-19 samples from the United States, Italy and Spain.

Residents of 24 US areas, aged roughly 18 to 89 years, made up the participants. Donors were grouped by their self-reported clinical history. Germline loops: CDR1 MGHRA, CDR2 YSYEKL. The CDR3 spans 16 residues. V was pared by 3 bases and J by 9 bases, with 8 bases of the junction left unmatched. Methods used by the authors: It was from reference gene primer amplification that nucleated cell counts were estimated. TCRdb's copy holds only in-frame clones and misses some; the assay was immunoSEQ multiplex PCR. The V and J calls and clone size are taken from that table; D and trimming were inferred from the DNA. The repertoire includes about 250,000 clones, around 92% of them detected once, and around 4% sits in the top ten.

This clonotype was sampled from a woman younger than 45 with acute COVID-19. This sequence joins TRBV4-1 and TRBJ1-6, with TRBD1 matching 10 bases. The source material was PBMCs or T cells enriched from blood (not recorded which). CDR3 sequence: CASSQYPGTGASPLHF. In nucleotides, the CDR3 is TGCGCCAGCAGCCAGTACCCCGGGACAGGGGCTTCACCCCTCCACTTT.